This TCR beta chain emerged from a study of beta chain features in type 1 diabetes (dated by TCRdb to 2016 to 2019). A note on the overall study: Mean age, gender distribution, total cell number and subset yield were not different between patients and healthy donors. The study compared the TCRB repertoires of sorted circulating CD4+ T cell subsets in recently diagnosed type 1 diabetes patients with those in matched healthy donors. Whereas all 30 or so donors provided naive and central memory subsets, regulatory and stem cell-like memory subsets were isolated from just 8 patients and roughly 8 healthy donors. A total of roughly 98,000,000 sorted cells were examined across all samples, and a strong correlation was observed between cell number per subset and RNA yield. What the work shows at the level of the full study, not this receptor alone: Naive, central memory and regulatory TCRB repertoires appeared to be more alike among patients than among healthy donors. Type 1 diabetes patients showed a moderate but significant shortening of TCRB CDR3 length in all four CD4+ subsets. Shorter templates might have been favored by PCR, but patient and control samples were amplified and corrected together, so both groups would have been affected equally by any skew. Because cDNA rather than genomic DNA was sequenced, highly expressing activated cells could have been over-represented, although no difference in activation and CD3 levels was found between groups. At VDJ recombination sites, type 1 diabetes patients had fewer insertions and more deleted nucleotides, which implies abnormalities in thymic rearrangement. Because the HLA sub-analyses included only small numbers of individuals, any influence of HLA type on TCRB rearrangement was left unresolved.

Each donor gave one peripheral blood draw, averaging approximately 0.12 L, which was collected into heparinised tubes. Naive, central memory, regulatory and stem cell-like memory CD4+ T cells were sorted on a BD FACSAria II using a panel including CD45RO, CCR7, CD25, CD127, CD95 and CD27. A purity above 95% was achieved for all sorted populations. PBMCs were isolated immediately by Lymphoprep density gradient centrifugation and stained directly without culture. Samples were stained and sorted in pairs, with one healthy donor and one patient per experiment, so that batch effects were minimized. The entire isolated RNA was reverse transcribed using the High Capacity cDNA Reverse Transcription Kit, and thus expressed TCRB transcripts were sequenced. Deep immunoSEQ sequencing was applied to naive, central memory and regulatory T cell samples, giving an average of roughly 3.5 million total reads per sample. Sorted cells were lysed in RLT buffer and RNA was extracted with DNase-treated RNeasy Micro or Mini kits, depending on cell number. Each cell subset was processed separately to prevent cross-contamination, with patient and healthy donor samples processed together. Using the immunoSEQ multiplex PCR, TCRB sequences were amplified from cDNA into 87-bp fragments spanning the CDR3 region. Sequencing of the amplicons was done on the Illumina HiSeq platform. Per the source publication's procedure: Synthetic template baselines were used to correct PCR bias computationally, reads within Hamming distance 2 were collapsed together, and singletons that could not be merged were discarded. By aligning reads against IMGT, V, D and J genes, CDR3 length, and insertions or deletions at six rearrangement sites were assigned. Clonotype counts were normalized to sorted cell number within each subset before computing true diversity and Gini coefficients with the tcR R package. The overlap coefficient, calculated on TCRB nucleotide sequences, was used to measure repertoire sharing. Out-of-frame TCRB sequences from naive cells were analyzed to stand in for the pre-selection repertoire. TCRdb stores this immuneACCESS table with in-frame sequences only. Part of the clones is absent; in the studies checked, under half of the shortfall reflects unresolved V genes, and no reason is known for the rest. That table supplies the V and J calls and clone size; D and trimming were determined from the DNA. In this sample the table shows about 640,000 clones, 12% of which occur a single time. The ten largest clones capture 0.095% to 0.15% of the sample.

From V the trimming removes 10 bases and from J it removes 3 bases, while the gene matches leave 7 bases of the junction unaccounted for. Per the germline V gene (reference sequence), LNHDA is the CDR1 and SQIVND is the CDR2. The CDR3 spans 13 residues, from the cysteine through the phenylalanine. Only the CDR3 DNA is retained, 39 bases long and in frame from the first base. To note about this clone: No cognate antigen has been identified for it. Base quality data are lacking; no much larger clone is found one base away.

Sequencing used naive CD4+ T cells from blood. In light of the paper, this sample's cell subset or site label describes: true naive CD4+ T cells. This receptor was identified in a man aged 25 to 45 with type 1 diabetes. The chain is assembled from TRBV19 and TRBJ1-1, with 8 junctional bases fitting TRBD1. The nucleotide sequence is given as TGTGCCACCTCCACAGGGGGGCACACTGAAGCTTTCTTT. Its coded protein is CATSTGGHTEAFF.